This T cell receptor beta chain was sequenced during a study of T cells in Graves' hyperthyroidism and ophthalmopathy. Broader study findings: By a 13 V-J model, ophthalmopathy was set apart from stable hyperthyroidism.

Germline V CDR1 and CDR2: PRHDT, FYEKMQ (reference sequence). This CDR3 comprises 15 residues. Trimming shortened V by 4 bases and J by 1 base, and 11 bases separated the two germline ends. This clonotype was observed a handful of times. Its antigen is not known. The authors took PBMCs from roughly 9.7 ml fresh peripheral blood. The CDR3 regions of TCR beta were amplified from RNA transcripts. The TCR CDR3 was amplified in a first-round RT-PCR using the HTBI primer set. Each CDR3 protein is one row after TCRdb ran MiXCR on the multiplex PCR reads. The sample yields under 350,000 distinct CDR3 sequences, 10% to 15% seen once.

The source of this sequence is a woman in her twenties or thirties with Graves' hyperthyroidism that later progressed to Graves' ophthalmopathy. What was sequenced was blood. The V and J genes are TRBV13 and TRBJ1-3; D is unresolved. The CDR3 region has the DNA TGTGCCAGCAGCTCAACCCCCGAATCTGGAAACACCATATATTTT. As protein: CASSSTPESGNTIYF.